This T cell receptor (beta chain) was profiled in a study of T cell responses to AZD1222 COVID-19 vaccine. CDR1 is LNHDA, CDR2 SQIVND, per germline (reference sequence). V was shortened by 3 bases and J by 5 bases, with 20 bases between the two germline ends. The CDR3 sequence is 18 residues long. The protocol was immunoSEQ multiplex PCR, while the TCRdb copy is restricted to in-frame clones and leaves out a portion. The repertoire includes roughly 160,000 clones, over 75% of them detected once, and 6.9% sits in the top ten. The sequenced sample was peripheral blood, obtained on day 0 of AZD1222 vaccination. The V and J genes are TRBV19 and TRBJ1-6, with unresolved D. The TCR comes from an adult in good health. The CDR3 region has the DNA TGTGCCAGTAGTATGAAAGCCCGGAGAGGCCAGGATAATTCACCCCTCCACTTT. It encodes CASSMKARRGQDNSPLHF.